This T cell receptor beta chain was found in a study of naive and memory T cell subsets (dated by TCRdb to about 2017). Background for the entire study: Sorted naive and memory T cell subsets from peripheral blood were analyzed in the study using a UMI-based, open-source pipeline for TCR alpha and beta sequencing. Complete agreement was observed between the functional CMV T cell responses and the IgG serology results. RNA was DNase-treated and reverse transcribed with TCR constant-region primers, mostly using SuperScript III.

Separate amplification of TCR alpha and beta chain libraries was performed from the second PCR step onward. CMV status of each donor was established by measuring IFNgamma production from CD4+ T cells after fresh PBMCs were stimulated overnight with CMV viral lysate. CD4 T cells were positively selected with Miltenyi beads, followed by positive selection of CD8 T cells from the CD4-negative fraction. Cells stained for CD3, CD4, CD8, CD45RA, CD27 and a live/dead dye were sorted on a BD Aria II into four subsets by CD45RA and CD27. Blood came from a few healthy volunteers, each fractionated into CD4 and CD8 T cells and then into four differentiation subsets. Roughly 0.12 L of peripheral blood was taken from each donor, and PBMC were separated by density-gradient centrifugation on Ficoll-Paque PLUS. Sorted cells were lysed in RLT buffer, after which RNA was extracted using a Qiagen RNeasy kit and stored at -80 degrees C.

Receptors were amplified or captured by UMI-ligation and nested PCR. The beta constant-region primer consisted of an equimolar mixture of two oligonucleotides that together covered TRBC1 and TRBC2. A single-stranded oligonucleotide bearing the SP2 primer plus a 12-nucleotide UMI was ligated onto the 3' end of the cDNA by T4 RNA ligase 1. Four rounds of PCR, combining the SP2 primer with nested alpha and beta constant-region primers, were used to amplify the ligated cDNA. Incubation of the ligation reaction lasted roughly 20-24 hours at 16 degrees C. PCR2 was typically run as a SYBR Green qPCR and stopped at a predetermined threshold to prevent over-amplification. Agencourt AMPure XP magnetic beads were used for all purifications after the first. Library quantification was done by Qubit, followed by a TapeStation check on which the main peak was expected at around 650 bp. Pooled libraries were sequenced on an Illumina MiSeq with v2 2x251 paired-end kits, typically giving roughly 0.95-2.1 million reads per sample. Libraries were pooled at approximately 3.6 nM per sample, and roughly 4.5-7.5% PhiX was added to improve cluster recognition. In the original analysis: Decombinator assigned V and J genes to Demultiplexor-processed FASTQ reads by tag matching, allowing a single base-pair mismatch. Collapsinator used UMIs to correct both sequencing errors and frequency errors arising from PCR heterogeneity. CDR3Translator translated TCRs and extracted CDR3s from the conserved cysteine to the FGXG phenylalanine, flagging non-productive sequences. Gini, Shannon entropy and inverse Simpson indices were computed after subsampling the repertoires to the same number of UMI-defined TCRs. Within the linear range, a power law was fitted by maximum likelihood to the distributions of clonotype abundance. For one naive CD8 sample, the pipeline and MIGEC produced similar UMI counts, unique TCR numbers and clonal distributions. One analysis removed from the naive repertoire any naive TCRs that were also present in any memory subset from the same donor. The repertoires were searched for some 7,300 CMV-associated CDR3 sequences that had been compiled from VDJdb and a published dataset. The public reads were run again by TCRdb, first through fastp at Q25 and then through MiXCR, and only productive beta chains were kept. Every CDR3 protein is listed once, alongside the most common genes and DNA of its rows. The V and J calls reflect TCRdb's pipeline rather than the authors' work. The sample table shows 120,000 to 150,000 distinct CDR3 sequences, and 15% to 20% are seen once. 0.14% to 0.15% of the sample goes to the ten largest clones.

On this clonotype itself: Its antigen is still unknown. No qualities accompany the bases; no much larger clone lies one base away.

Paper-wide results and their limitations: Once error correction was done, more than 95% of naive TCR sequences showed up just once, which made the naive abundance distributions much steeper than those of the memory subsets. In both CD4 and CD8 cells, going from naive through CM, EM and EMRA, the Gini index went up while Shannon and inverse Simpson diversity went down. TCR abundance followed a power law whose exponent differed between naive and memory subsets but was consistent across the three individuals. Clonotypes were defined as single alpha or beta chain sequences, not paired alpha/beta receptors. A few larger clonotypes were present in naive repertoires, particularly the CD8 repertoires, and these clonotypes were possibly memory cells re-expressing CD45RA. RNA-based TCR counts may be affected by expression changes linked to T cell activation and differentiation. The repertoire findings for the naive and memory subsets could not be validated, as no ground truth was available.

Sequences SGHTA (CDR1) and FQGTGA (CDR2) are obtained from the germline V gene. Unmatched junction bases come to 4, with V trimmed by 5 bases and J by 5 bases. Including cysteine and phenylalanine, the CDR3 has 13 amino acids. Just the 39-base CDR3 DNA is kept, in frame starting at base 1. Sequenced: naive CD4+ T cells from blood. The cell subset or site label for this specimen denotes: naive T cells, CD45RA high CD27+. Recombination joined TRBV7-3 with TRBJ2-7; 9 bases in the junction line up with TRBD1. This clonotype was obtained from a human donor in good health. CDR3 reads: CASSGDRDHEQYF. The bases read TGTGCCAGCAGCGGGGACAGGGACCACGAGCAGTACTTC.